The next 24 T cell receptor beta chains were all read from a single sample in a study of T cell changes during pregnancy in multiple sclerosis. Repertoires were generated with immunoSEQ multiplex PCR, while TCRdb's copy carries only in-frame clones and drops some. Counted here are about 11,000 clones, around 89% occurring once; the ten biggest clones make up roughly 5.3%. This specimen was CD8+ T cells from peripheral blood mononuclear cells, taken in the first trimester of pregnancy. The source of these receptors is a female donor in good health, enrolled as a control in a pregnancy study.

The sample holds a few counts of this clone. This chain uses TRBV20-1 with TRBJ1-1, with D maybe TRBD1 (5 bases). The CDR3 runs to 11 residues. Germline V gene data show CDR1 as DFQATT and CDR2 as SNEGSKA (reference sequence). CDR3 bases: TGCGCCGGGGGAGTAGGCACTGAAGCTTTCTTT. Protein sequence: CAGGVGTEAFF.

The chain has TRBV14 and TRBJ2-2, with TRBD2 identical over 8 bases. The junction had 2 bases not matched to a gene; V was cut back by 4 bases and J by 1 base. This CDR3 is built from 15 residues. CDR1 is SGHDN, CDR2 FVKESK, per germline. The CDR3 DNA is TGTGCCAGCAGCCTCCTAGCGGGGAACACCGGGGAGCTGTTTTTT. Residues: CASSLLAGNTGELFF.

The J gene is TRBJ2-5, the V gene TRBV7-9, with 7 bases identical to TRBD2. The CDR3 is made up of 15 amino acids. Germline V gene sequence: CDR1 SEHNR, CDR2 FQNEAQ (reference sequence). The junction had 8 bases not matched to a gene; V was cut back by 2 bases and J by 5 bases. The CDR3 protein is CASSLIVAGDETQYF. The CDR3, as DNA: TGTGCCAGCAGCTTAATTGTGGCGGGGGATGAGACCCAGTACTTC.

This chain uses TRBV6-5 with TRBJ2-3, with D perhaps TRBD1 (6 bases). The V and J ends lost 2 bases and 3 bases respectively, with 15 bases between them. Germline assignment: CDR1 MNHEY and CDR2 SVGAGI. This CDR3 has 16 residues. CDR3 in DNA: TGTGCCAGCAGTTACGAGGGACATGCGGTTACAGATACGCAGTATTTT. Amino acid sequence: CASSYEGHAVTDTQYF.

The chain combines TRBV27 with TRBJ2-2, with D possibly being TRBD1 (5 bases). This CDR3 has 14 residues. Germline CDR1 reads MNHEY; CDR2 reads SMNVEV (reference sequence). Trimming removed 5 bases at V and 3 bases at J, with 10 bases between. The CDR3 DNA sequence: TGTGCCAGCAGTCCCAGACAGTACACCGGGGAGCTGTTTTTT. It specifies CASSPRQYTGELFF.

The chain carries TRBV4-3 and TRBJ1-5, with 10 bases matching TRBD1. CDR3 length equals 18 residues. The V gene's germline CDR1 is LGHNA and CDR2 YSLEER. J was trimmed by 7 bases and V by 4 bases; bases with no gene match: 16. CDR3 nucleotides: TGCGCCAGCAGCCCTAGGCTTACCGGGACAGGGGCGGGACAGCCCCAGCATTTT. Its translation is CASSPRLTGTGAGQPQHF.

The chain carries TRBV18 and TRBJ1-1; 7 bases are shared with TRBD1. Germline CDR1 reads KGHSH; CDR2 reads LQKENI. V lost 7 bases, J lost 7 bases, and 12 bases stayed unmatched. The CDR3 spans 14 residues. The CDR3 reads CASLQTGIHLEAFF. CDR3 DNA: TGTGCCAGCTTACAGACAGGGATCCACCTTGAAGCTTTCTTT.

The chain recombines TRBV10-3 with TRBJ2-3; 9 bases agree with TRBD2. This CDR3 has 15 residues. CDR1 is ENHRY, CDR2 SYGVKD, per germline. The V and J ends lost 6 bases and 2 bases, in that order; junction bases with no gene match: 6. CDR3 bases: TGTGCCATCAGGGCGGGCGGGGGGGCCACAGATACGCAGTATTTT. Translation gives CAIRAGGGATDTQYF.

CDR3: CASSVRGYEQYF. The CDR3 DNA is TGTGCCAGTAGTGTTCGGGGGTACGAGCAGTACTTC. The chain has TRBV19 and TRBJ2-7; a possible D gene is TRBD2 (6 bases). The V end was cut by 5 bases, the J end by 4 bases, with 9 bases between. The CDR3 sequence is 12 residues long. Germline CDR1 LNHDA, CDR2 SQIVND (reference sequence).

V gene TRBV6-5 combines with J gene TRBJ2-1, with a weak D call TRBD1 (5 bases). In germline, CDR1 is MNHEY, CDR2 SVGAGI. With 7 bases removed from V and 4 bases from J, the gap between germline ends came to 11 bases. The CDR3 is made up of 13 amino acids. CDR3 sequence: CASKLTEYNEQFF. CDR3 in DNA: TGTGCCAGCAAACTGACAGAGTACAATGAGCAGTTCTTC.

The gene calls are TRBV25-1 and TRBJ1-1; D remains ambiguous. CDR3 size: 15 residues. Trimming pared 0 bases from V and 1 base from J, leaving 9 bases between. CDR1 is MGHDK, CDR2 SYGVNS, per germline. Here the CDR3 DNA reads TGTGCCAGCAGTGAATACAGTGGAGGGAACACTGAAGCTTTCTTT. Amino acids: CASSEYSGGNTEAFF.

J is TRBJ1-1 and V is TRBV6-5; D is perhaps TRBD1 (6 bases). Looked up from germline, CDR1 is MNHEY and CDR2 is SVGAGI. This CDR3 is built from 14 residues. Trimming removed 6 bases at V and 0 bases at J, with 11 bases between. The CDR3 region is CASSLQGLNTEAFF. The CDR3, as DNA: TGTGCCAGCAGCCTACAGGGATTGAACACTGAAGCTTTCTTT.

V usage is TRBV2 and J usage is TRBJ2-7, with D tentatively TRBD2 (5 bases). Trimming left V 7 bases short and J 1 base short, with 20 bases between. Germline-derived CDR1 and CDR2 are SNHLY and FYNNEI. This CDR3 has 16 amino acids. The CDR3 region is CASNEGSGFPSYEQYF. For the CDR3, the DNA is TGTGCCAGCAACGAGGGTTCAGGATTCCCGTCCTACGAGCAGTACTTC.

The chain links TRBV30 to TRBJ2-2; the match to TRBD2 covers 9 bases. The ends lost 0 bases at V and 2 bases at J; junction bases unmatched: 4. This CDR3 is built from 16 residues. In germline, CDR1 is GTSNPN, CDR2 SVGIG (reference sequence). This CDR3 reads CAWSVDSGGNTGELFF. CDR3 in DNA: TGTGCCTGGAGTGTAGATAGCGGGGGAAACACCGGGGAGCTGTTTTTT.

This clone has only one observation. This chain connects TRBV11-2 to TRBJ2-1; the D is unclear. V lost 0 bases, J lost 7 bases, and 4 bases lay in between. CDR1 and CDR2 (germline): SGHAT, FQNNGV. The CDR3 loop spans 12 amino acids. The CDR3 nucleotides are TGTGCCAGCAGCTTAGACAGGAATGAGCAGTTCTTC. This gives the protein CASSLDRNEQFF.

The rearrangement links TRBV23-1 to TRBJ1-1; D is undetermined. TRBV23-1 is filed as an ORF, its function uncertain. Trimming took off 7 bases at V and 0 bases at J, with 9 bases between the two ends. The CDR3 spans 13 residues. The chain's CDR3 is CASTHTLNTEAFF. The DNA of the CDR3 is TGCGCCAGCACCCACACATTGAACACTGAAGCTTTCTTT.

The rearrangement links TRBV11-3 to TRBJ2-2, with D perhaps matching TRBD1 (6 bases). There are 15 residues in the CDR3. Germline CDR1 SGHNT, CDR2 YENEEA. The germline V and J ends were trimmed by 1 base and 4 bases, with 10 bases remaining between them. In DNA, the CDR3 is TGTGCCAGCAGCTTAGGATGGGGGCTCACCGGGGAGCTGTTTTTT. Residues: CASSLGWGLTGELFF.

The V call is TRBV19, the J call TRBJ1-4; 8 nucleotides agree with TRBD1. The V segment lost 3 bases and the J segment 7 bases; nucleotides outside the gene matches: 7. The germline V gene encodes CDR1 LNHDA and CDR2 SQIVND (reference sequence). This CDR3 contains 15 residues. CDR3 region: CASSMDRDRREKLFF. The DNA for the CDR3 is TGTGCCAGTAGTATGGACCGGGACAGGCGTGAAAAACTGTTTTTT. Filled out from reference TRBV19 and TRBJ1-4, the complete variable domain reads DGGITQSPKYLFRKEGQNVTLSCEQNLNHDAMYWYRQDPGQGLRLIYYSQIVNDFQKGDIAEGYSVSREKKESFPLTVTSAQKNPTAFYLCASSMDRDRREKLFFGSGTQLSVL.

This clone was seen only a few times. The chain links TRBV6-5 to TRBJ2-5; a possible D gene is TRBD2 (6 bases). Germline CDR1 is MNHEY and CDR2 is SVGAGI. The CDR3 is made up of 13 amino acids. Trimming pared 8 bases from V and 2 bases from J, leaving 12 bases between. CDR3 in amino acids: CASASVLQETQYF. CDR3 nucleotides: TGTGCCAGCGCTAGCGTTTTACAAGAGACCCAGTACTTC.

This sequence joins TRBV27 and TRBJ2-3; D ambiguous. Germline values: CDR1 MNHEY, CDR2 SMNVEV (reference sequence). The CDR3 length is 15 residues. V dropped 3 bases and J dropped 2 bases, with 12 bases sitting between them. CDR3 DNA: TGTGCCAGCAGTTTGGGCCTGAGCACCACAGATACGCAGTATTTT. Its translation: CASSLGLSTTDTQYF.

The chain recombines TRBV11-2 with TRBJ2-7; the D gene is possibly TRBD2 (6 bases). This CDR3 contains 15 residues. V dropped 1 base and J dropped 2 bases, with 12 bases sitting between them. Germline V gene data show CDR1 as SGHAT and CDR2 as FQNNGV. The CDR3 loop reads CASSLGSGDPYEQYF. CDR3 DNA: TGTGCCAGCAGCTTAGGGTCGGGGGACCCCTACGAGCAGTACTTC.

The chain is built from TRBV4-2 and TRBJ2-5; 12 bases agree with TRBD2. The CDR3 runs 15 residues. The V gene end was trimmed by 6 bases and the J gene end by 7 bases; junction bases not matched to a gene: 9. Germline assignment: CDR1 LGHNA and CDR2 YNFKEQ. CDR3 amino acids: CASSSETSGGPTQYF. The CDR3 DNA sequence: TGTGCCAGCAGTTCCGAGACTAGCGGGGGACCGACCCAGTACTTC.

V is TRBV29-1 and J is TRBJ2-3; no firm D call. V lost 6 bases, J lost 0 bases, and 7 bases lay in between. The CDR3 is 12 amino acids. CDR1 and CDR2 from the germline V gene are SQVTM and ANQGSEA. The CDR3 DNA reads TGCAGCGTCAGAAGTAGCACAGATACGCAGTATTTT. Encoded protein: CSVRSSTDTQYF.

The rearrangement joins TRBV14 to TRBJ2-7; 9 positions match TRBD1. The V gene end was trimmed by 4 bases and the J gene end by 4 bases; junction bases not matched to a gene: 2. This CDR3 is built from 13 residues. Germline CDR1 SGHDN, CDR2 FVKESK. The CDR3 is CASSRTGEYEQYF. As DNA, the CDR3 is TGTGCCAGCAGCCGGACAGGGGAGTACGAGCAGTACTTC.